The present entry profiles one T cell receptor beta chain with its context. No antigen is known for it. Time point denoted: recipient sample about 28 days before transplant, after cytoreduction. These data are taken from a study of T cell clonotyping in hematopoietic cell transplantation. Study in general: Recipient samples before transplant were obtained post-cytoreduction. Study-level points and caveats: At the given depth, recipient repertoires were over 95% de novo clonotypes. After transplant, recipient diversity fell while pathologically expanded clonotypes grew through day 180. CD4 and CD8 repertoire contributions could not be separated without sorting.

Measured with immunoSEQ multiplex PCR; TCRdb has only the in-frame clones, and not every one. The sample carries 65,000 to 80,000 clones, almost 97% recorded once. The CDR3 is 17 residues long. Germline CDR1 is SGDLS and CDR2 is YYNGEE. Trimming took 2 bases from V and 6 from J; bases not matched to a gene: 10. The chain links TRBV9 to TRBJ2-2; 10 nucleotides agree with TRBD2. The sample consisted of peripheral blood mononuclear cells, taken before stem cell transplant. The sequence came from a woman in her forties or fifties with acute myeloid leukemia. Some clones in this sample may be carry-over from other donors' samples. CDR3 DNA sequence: TGTGCCAGCAGCGTTTCCCCAGCGGGGGGGCCTTCCGGGGAGCTGTTTTTT. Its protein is CASSVSPAGGPSGELFF.